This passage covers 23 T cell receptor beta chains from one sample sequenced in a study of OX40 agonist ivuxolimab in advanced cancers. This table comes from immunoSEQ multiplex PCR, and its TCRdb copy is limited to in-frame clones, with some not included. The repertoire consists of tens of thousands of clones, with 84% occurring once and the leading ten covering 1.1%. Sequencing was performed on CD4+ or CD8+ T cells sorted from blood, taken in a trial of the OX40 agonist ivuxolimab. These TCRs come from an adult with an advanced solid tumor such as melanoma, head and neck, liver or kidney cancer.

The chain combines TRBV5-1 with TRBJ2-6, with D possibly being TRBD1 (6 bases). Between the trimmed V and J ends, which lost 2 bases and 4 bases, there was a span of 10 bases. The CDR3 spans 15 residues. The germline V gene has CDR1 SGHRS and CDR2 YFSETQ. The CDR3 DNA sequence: TGCGCCAGCAGCTTCACAGGGCTCGGGGCCAACGTCCTGACTTTC. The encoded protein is CASSFTGLGANVLTF.

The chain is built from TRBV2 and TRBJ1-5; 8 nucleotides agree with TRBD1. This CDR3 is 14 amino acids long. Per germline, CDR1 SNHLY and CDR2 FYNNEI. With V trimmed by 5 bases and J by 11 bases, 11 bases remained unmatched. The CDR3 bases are TGTGCCAGCAGTCCAGGACAGGGTCGTAGGACCCAGCATTTT. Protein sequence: CASSPGQGRRTQHF.

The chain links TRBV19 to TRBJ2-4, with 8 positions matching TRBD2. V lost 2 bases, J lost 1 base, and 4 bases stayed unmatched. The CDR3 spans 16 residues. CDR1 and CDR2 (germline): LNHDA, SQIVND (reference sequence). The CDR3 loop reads CASSIRREVAKNIQYF. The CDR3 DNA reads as TGTGCCAGTAGTATACGGCGGGAGGTGGCCAAAAACATTCAGTACTTC.

CDR3 region: CASSLVGRTVNEKLFF. In nucleotides, the CDR3 is TGTGCCAGCAGCTTAGTAGGCCGGACAGTTAATGAAAAACTGTTTTTT. The chain employs TRBV7-2 and TRBJ1-4; maybe TRBD1 (6 bases). The CDR3 sequence is 16 residues long. Germline assignment: CDR1 SGHTA and CDR2 FQGNSA. Trimming stripped 1 base from V and 4 bases from J, with 13 bases between.

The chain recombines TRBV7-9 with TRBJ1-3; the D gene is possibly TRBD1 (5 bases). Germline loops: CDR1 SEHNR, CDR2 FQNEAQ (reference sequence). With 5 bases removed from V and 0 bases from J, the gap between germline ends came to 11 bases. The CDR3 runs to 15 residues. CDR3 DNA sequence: TGTGCCAGCAGCCCCCGGGGGAACTCTGGAAACACCATATATTTT. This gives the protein CASSPRGNSGNTIYF.

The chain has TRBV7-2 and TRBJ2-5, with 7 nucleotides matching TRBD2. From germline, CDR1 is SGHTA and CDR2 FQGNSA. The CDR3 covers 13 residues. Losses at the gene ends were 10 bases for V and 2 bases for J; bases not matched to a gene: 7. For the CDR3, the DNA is TGTGCCATCTCTCTAGCGGAACAAGAGACCCAGTACTTC. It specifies CAISLAEQETQYF.

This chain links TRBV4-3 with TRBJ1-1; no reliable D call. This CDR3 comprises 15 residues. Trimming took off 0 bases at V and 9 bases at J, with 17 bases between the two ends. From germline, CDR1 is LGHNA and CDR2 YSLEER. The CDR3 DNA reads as TGCGCCAGCAGCCAAGATTCCGGCCACTCTCTCCAAGCTTTCTTT. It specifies CASSQDSGHSLQAFF.

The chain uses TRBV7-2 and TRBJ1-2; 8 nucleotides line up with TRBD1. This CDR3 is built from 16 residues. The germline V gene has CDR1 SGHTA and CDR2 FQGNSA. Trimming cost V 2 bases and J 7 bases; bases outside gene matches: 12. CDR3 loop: CASSLLGQGSLAGYTF. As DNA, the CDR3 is TGTGCCAGCAGCTTACTTGGACAGGGAAGTCTTGCTGGCTACACCTTC.

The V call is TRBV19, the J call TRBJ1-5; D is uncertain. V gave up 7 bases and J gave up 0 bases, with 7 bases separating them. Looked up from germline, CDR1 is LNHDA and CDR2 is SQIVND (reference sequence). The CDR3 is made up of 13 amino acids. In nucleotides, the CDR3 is TGTGCCAGTAATACATATAGCAATCAGCCCCAGCATTTT. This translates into CASNTYSNQPQHF.

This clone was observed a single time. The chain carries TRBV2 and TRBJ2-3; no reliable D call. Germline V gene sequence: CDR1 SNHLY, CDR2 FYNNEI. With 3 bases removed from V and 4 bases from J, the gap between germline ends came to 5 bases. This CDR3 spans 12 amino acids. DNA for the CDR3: TGTGCCAGCAGTGACCCCGCAGATACGCAGTATTTT. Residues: CASSDPADTQYF. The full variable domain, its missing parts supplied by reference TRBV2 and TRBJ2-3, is EPEVTQTPSHQVTQMGQEVILRCVPISNHLYFYWYRQILGQKVEFLVSFYNNEISEKSEIFDDQFSVERPDGSNFTLKIRSTKLEDSAMYFCASSDPADTQYFGPGTRLTVL.

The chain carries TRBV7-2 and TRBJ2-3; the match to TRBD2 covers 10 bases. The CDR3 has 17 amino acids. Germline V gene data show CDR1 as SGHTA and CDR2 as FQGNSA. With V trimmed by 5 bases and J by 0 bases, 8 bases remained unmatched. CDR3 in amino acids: CASSKRLAGASTDTQYF. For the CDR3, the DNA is TGTGCCAGCAGCAAACGCCTAGCGGGGGCTAGCACAGATACGCAGTATTTT.

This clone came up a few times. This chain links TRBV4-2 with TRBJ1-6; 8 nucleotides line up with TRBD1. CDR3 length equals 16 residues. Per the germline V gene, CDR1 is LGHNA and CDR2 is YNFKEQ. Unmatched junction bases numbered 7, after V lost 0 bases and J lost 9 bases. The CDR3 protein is CASSQDVGQGGSPLHF. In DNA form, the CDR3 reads TGTGCCAGCAGCCAAGACGTTGGACAGGGAGGTTCACCCCTCCACTTT.

This CDR3 reads CASSFQGSGQPQHF. CDR3 sequence (DNA): TGTGCCAGCAGCTTTCAGGGTTCGGGTCAGCCCCAGCATTTT. The genes are TRBV5-5 and TRBJ1-5, with D perhaps matching TRBD1 (5 bases). V lost 2 bases to trimming and J lost 6 bases, with 12 bases between them. Germline V gene lookup returns CDR1 SGHKS and CDR2 YYEKEE (reference sequence). There are 14 residues in the CDR3.

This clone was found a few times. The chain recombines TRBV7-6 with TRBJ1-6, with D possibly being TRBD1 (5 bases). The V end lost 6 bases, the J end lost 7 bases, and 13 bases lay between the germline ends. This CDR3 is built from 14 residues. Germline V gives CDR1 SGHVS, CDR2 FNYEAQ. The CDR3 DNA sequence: TGTGCCAGCAGTTCTGACGGACAAAATTCACCCCTCCACTTT. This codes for CASSSDGQNSPLHF.

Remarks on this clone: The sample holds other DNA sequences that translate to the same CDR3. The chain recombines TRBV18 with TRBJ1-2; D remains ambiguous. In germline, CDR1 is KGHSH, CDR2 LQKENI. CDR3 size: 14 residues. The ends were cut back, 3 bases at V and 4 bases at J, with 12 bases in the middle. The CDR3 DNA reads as TGTGCCAGCTCACCGGATGAATCCCTCTATGGCTACACCTTC. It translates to CASSPDESLYGYTF. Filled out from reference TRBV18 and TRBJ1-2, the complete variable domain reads NAGVMQNPRHLVRRRGQEARLRCSPMKGHSHVYWYRQLPEEGLKFMVYLQKENIIDESGMPKERFSAEFPKEGPSILRIQQVVRGDSAAYFCASSPDESLYGYTFGSGTRLTVV.

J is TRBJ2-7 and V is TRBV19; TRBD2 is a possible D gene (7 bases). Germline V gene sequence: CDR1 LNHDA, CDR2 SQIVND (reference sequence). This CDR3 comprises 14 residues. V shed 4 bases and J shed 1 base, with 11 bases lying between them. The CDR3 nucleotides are TGTGCCAGTAGTACGGGGGGCGGGTCCTACGAGCAGTACTTC. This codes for CASSTGGGSYEQYF. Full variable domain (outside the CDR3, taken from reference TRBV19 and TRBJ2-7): DGGITQSPKYLFRKEGQNVTLSCEQNLNHDAMYWYRQDPGQGLRLIYYSQIVNDFQKGDIAEGYSVSREKKESFPLTVTSAQKNPTAFYLCASSTGGGSYEQYFGPGTRLTVT.

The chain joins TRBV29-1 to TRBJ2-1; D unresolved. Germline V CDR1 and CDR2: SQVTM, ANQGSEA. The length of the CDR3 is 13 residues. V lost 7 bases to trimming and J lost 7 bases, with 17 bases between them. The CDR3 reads CSAKGPLRNEQFF. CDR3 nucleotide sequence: TGCAGCGCTAAAGGACCCCTTAGAAATGAGCAGTTCTTC.

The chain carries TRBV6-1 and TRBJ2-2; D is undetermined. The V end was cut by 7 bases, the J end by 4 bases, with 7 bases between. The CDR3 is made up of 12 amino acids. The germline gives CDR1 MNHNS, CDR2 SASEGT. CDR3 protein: CASKDGTGELFF. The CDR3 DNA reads TGTGCCAGCAAGGACGGCACCGGGGAGCTGTTTTTT.

In nucleotides, the CDR3 is TGTGCCATCAGCGGCAGGGGGCCCGATGGCTACACCTTC. Protein: CAISGRGPDGYTF. This sequence joins TRBV10-3 and TRBJ1-2; 8 bases align to TRBD1. The J segment lost 6 bases and the V segment lost 6 bases, leaving 6 bases of the junction unmatched. CDR1 ENHRY and CDR2 SYGVKD come from the germline V gene. This CDR3 spans 13 amino acids.

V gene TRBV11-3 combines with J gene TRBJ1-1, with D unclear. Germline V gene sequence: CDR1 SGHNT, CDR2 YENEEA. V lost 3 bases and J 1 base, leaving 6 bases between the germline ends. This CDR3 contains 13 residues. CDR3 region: CASSFRRNTEAFF. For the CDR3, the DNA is TGTGCCAGCAGCTTTAGAAGGAACACTGAAGCTTTCTTT.

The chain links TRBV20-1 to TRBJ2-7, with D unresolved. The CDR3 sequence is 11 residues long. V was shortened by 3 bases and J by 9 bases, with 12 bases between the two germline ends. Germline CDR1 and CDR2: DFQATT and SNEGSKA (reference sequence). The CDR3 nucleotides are TGCAGTGCTAGTGGTCCGGCCGGGCAGTACTTC. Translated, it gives CSASGPAGQYF.

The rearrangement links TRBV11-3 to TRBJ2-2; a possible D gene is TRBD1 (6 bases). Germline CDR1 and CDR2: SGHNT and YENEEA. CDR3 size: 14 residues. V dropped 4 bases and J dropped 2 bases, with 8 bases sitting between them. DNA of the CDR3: TGTGCCAGCAGCTCGACAGGAAACACCGGGGAGCTGTTTTTT. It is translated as CASSSTGNTGELFF.

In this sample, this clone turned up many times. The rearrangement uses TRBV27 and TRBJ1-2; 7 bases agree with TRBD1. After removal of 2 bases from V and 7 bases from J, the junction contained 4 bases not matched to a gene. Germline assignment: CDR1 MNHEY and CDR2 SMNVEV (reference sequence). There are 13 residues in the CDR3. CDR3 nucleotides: TGTGCCAGCAGTTTAATGGCAGGGGGTGGCTACACCTTC. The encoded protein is CASSLMAGGGYTF.